This passage covers 27 T cell receptor beta chains from one sample sequenced in a study of somatic mutations in cytotoxic T cells in rheumatoid arthritis. Repertoires were generated with immunoSEQ multiplex PCR, while TCRdb's copy carries only in-frame clones and drops some. The top ten clones hold about 10% of a sample with 9,000 to 15,000 clones, less than 80% of them seen once. The sample comprised CD8+ T cells sorted from blood. These receptors were collected from an older man in good health.

The CDR3 sequence: CASSAGTGSQETQYF. DNA of the CDR3: TGTGCCAGCAGCGCCGGGACAGGGTCCCAAGAGACCCAGTACTTC. The chain recombines TRBV7-9 with TRBJ2-5, with TRBD1 matching 9 bases. CDR1 is SEHNR, CDR2 FQNEAQ, per germline (reference sequence). The V segment lost 5 bases and the J segment 1 base; nucleotides outside the gene matches: 5. The CDR3 extends over 15 amino acids.

The chain uses TRBV7-9 and TRBJ1-1; weak D call: TRBD1 (5 bases). CDR1 and CDR2 from the germline V gene are SEHNR and FQNEAQ (reference sequence). V lost 5 bases to trimming and J lost 1 base, with 5 bases between them. The length of the CDR3 is 12 residues. This chain's CDR3 is CASSGGNTEAFF. The CDR3 DNA reads TGTGCCAGCAGCGGGGGGAACACTGAAGCTTTCTTT.

The gene calls are TRBV7-6 and TRBJ2-3; possibly TRBD1 for D (5 bases). CDR3 length: 14 amino acids. Germline V gene sequence: CDR1 SGHVS, CDR2 FNYEAQ. Trimming left V 3 bases short and J 1 base short, with 8 bases between. The chain's CDR3 is CASSLGLGTDTQYF. CDR3 bases: TGTGCCAGCAGCTTGGGGCTTGGCACAGATACGCAGTATTTT.

This clone was counted a few times. The J gene is TRBJ1-1, the V gene TRBV19; D remains unclear. The CDR3 consists of 14 residues. Trimming pared 6 bases from V and 4 bases from J, leaving 15 bases between. The germline V gene encodes CDR1 LNHDA and CDR2 SQIVND (reference sequence). CDR3 nucleotide sequence: TGTGCCAGTAGGACCTTCTCGGGAGGCACTGAAGCTTTCTTT. It encodes CASRTFSGGTEAFF.

In nucleotides, the CDR3 is TGTGCCAGCAGCTCGGGACAGGGGGTGTTAGATACGCAGTATTTT. This sequence encodes CASSSGQGVLDTQYF. The rearrangement links TRBV7-9 to TRBJ2-3, with 11 bases matching TRBD1. Germline V CDR1 and CDR2: SEHNR, FQNEAQ (reference sequence). V lost 4 bases to trimming and J lost 5 bases; unmatched junction nucleotides: 5. The CDR3 runs to 15 residues.

This clone came up a few times. The chain carries TRBV29-1 and TRBJ1-1; weak D call: TRBD1 (5 bases). The CDR3 extends over 13 amino acids. Germline V gene data show CDR1 as SQVTM and CDR2 as ANQGSEA. Trimming took 4 bases from V and 2 from J, leaving 11 bases between them. CDR3 protein: CSVAGGTNTEAFF. The CDR3 DNA is TGCAGCGTTGCGGGCGGGACCAACACTGAAGCTTTCTTT. Full variable domain (rest looked up from reference TRBV29-1 and TRBJ1-1): SAVISQKPSRDICQRGTSLTIQCQVDSQVTMMFWYRQQPGQSLTLIATANQGSEATYESGFVIDKFPISRPNLTFSTLTVSNMSPEDSSIYLCSVAGGTNTEAFFGQGTRLTVV.

By sample share, this clone is medium-sized. This chain uses TRBV7-9 with TRBJ2-7; D might be TRBD1 (5 bases). The CDR3 runs 14 residues. V shed 5 bases and J shed 0 bases, with 11 bases lying between them. Germline V gene data show CDR1 as SEHNR and CDR2 as FQNEAQ (reference sequence). In DNA form, the CDR3 reads TGTGCCAGCAGCCCCGTAGGGGACTCCTACGAGCAGTACTTC. As protein: CASSPVGDSYEQYF.

The chain employs TRBV6-6 and TRBJ2-1; 7 nucleotides agree with TRBD2. The CDR3 is 14 residues long. Trimming removed 5 bases from V and 2 bases from J; junction bases left unmatched: 3. Looked up from germline, CDR1 is MNHNY and CDR2 is SVGAGI (reference sequence). The chain's CDR3 is CASSPGGTYNEQFF. The DNA of the CDR3 is TGTGCCAGCAGTCCCGGGGGGACCTACAATGAGCAGTTCTTC.

J is TRBJ2-1 and V is TRBV10-3; 12 nucleotides agree with TRBD2. Trimming removed 0 bases from V and 6 bases from J; junction bases left unmatched: 6. CDR1 and CDR2 (germline): ENHRY, SYGVKD. This CDR3 is built from 17 residues. CDR3 nucleotides: TGTGCCATCAGTGAGTCTGGACTAGCGGGATTTGGCAATGAGCAGTTCTTC. Its translation: CAISESGLAGFGNEQFF.

The chain uses TRBV9 and TRBJ1-1, with 7 nucleotides matching TRBD1. V lost 0 bases and J lost 7; bases outside the gene matches: 9. This CDR3 is built from 15 residues. CDR1 SGDLS and CDR2 YYNGEE come from the germline V gene. The DNA for the CDR3 is TGTGCCAGCAGCGTAGTTCAGGGGGTCGGGATTGAAGCTTTCTTT. Residues: CASSVVQGVGIEAFF. The entire variable domain, with the rest obtained from reference TRBV9 and TRBJ1-1, is as follows: DSGVTQTPKHLITATGQRVTLRCSPRSGDLSVYWYQQSLDQGLQFLIQYYNGEERAKGNILERFSAQQFPDLHSELNLSSLELGDSALYFCASSVVQGVGIEAFFGQGTRLTVV.

Details on this clone: In the same sample, other DNA sequences code for this CDR3. The chain carries TRBV6-5 and TRBJ2-7; tentative D call: TRBD1 (6 bases). Germline loops: CDR1 MNHEY, CDR2 SVGAGI. Trimming stripped 0 bases from V and 3 bases from J, with 9 bases between. The CDR3 runs 14 residues. The CDR3 DNA is TGTGCCAGCAGTTACTCAGGGGGTAACTACGAGCAGTACTTC. It codes for CASSYSGGNYEQYF.

The V and J genes are TRBV6-4 and TRBJ2-1; TRBD2 agrees at 9 bases. This CDR3 comprises 15 residues. With 5 bases clipped from V and 8 bases from J, the junction kept 10 bases outside the gene matches. Germline values: CDR1 MRHNA, CDR2 SNTAGT. CDR3 residues: CASSPAGGGGDEQFF. Here the CDR3 DNA reads TGTGCCAGCAGTCCAGCGGGGGGCGGCGGGGATGAGCAGTTCTTC.

The gene calls are TRBV30 and TRBJ1-5; TRBD1 aligns across 7 bases. Germline V lookup: CDR1 GTSNPN, CDR2 SVGIG (reference sequence). Trimming at V came to 2 bases and at J to 7 bases, leaving 11 bases not matched to a gene. This CDR3 has 15 residues. The CDR3 DNA reads as TGTGCCTGGAGTCCGGGACAGTTTATCGGCCAGCCCCAGCATTTT. Its protein is CAWSPGQFIGQPQHF.

In this sample, this clone turned up a few times. The rearrangement joins TRBV19 to TRBJ1-1; maybe TRBD1 (5 bases). Trimming left V 1 base short and J 4 bases short, with 10 bases between. Germline values: CDR1 LNHDA, CDR2 SQIVND (reference sequence). The CDR3 length is 14 residues. The chain's CDR3 is CASSIAAQGTEAFF. CDR3 nucleotides: TGTGCCAGTAGTATAGCAGCGCAGGGCACTGAAGCTTTCTTT. Full variable domain (rest looked up from reference TRBV19 and TRBJ1-1): DGGITQSPKYLFRKEGQNVTLSCEQNLNHDAMYWYRQDPGQGLRLIYYSQIVNDFQKGDIAEGYSVSREKKESFPLTVTSAQKNPTAFYLCASSIAAQGTEAFFGQGTRLTVV.

The rearrangement uses TRBV6-5 and TRBJ2-1; 7 bases map to TRBD2. CDR1 MNHEY and CDR2 SVGAGI come from the germline V gene. Germline trimming cut 6 bases from V and 2 bases from J; bases unmatched to any gene: 7. This CDR3 spans 15 amino acids. The CDR3 nucleotides read TGTGCCAGCAGCCCCAGCGGGGCCACCTACAATGAGCAGTTCTTC. It is translated as CASSPSGATYNEQFF.

This rearrangement joins TRBV7-9 to TRBJ1-5, with a tentative D call TRBD1 (6 bases). Germline CDR1 and CDR2: SEHNR and FQNEAQ (reference sequence). The CDR3 contains 15 residues. The ends were cut back, 3 bases at V and 4 bases at J, with 13 bases in the middle. CDR3 protein: CASSFGPRGNQPQHF. The CDR3 DNA reads TGTGCCAGCAGCTTTGGGCCCAGGGGTAATCAGCCCCAGCATTTT.

CDR3 sequence reads: CASSPQGEETQYF. CDR3 nucleotides: TGTGCCAGCTCACCACAGGGAGAAGAGACCCAGTACTTC. V is TRBV18 and J is TRBJ2-5; tentative D call: TRBD2 (5 bases). CDR1 and CDR2 from the germline V gene are KGHSH and LQKENI. The CDR3 has 13 amino acids. V dropped 1 base and J dropped 3 bases, with 6 bases sitting between them.

The chain uses TRBV5-6 and TRBJ2-1, with TRBD2 matching 11 bases. CDR1 is SGHDT and CDR2 is YYEEEE in the germline V gene. V trimming: 4 bases; J trimming: 9 bases; junction bases outside the gene matches: 6. The length of the CDR3 is 14 residues. The CDR3 region is CASSAGLAALEQFF. The DNA for the CDR3 is TGTGCCAGCAGCGCGGGACTAGCGGCTCTTGAGCAGTTCTTC.

The rearrangement links TRBV28 to TRBJ2-7; 9 bases line up with TRBD1. This CDR3 has 13 amino acids. Germline CDR1 and CDR2: MDHEN and SYDVKM. V dropped 7 bases and J dropped 3; count of bases not matched to a gene: 4. CDR3: CASMRQGDYEQYF. CDR3 coding DNA: TGTGCCAGCATGCGACAGGGGGACTACGAGCAGTACTTC. The whole variable domain, remainder taken from reference TRBV28 and TRBJ2-7, is DVKVTQSSRYLVKRTGEKVFLECVQDMDHENMFWYRQDPGLGLRLIYFSYDVKMKEKGDIPEGYSVSREKKERFSLILESASTNQTSMYLCASMRQGDYEQYFGPGTRLTVT.

The rearrangement joins TRBV11-2 to TRBJ1-4; no clear D. CDR3 length equals 15 residues. The V end lost 8 bases, the J end lost 0 bases, and 13 bases lay between the germline ends. Per germline, CDR1 SGHAT and CDR2 FQNNGV. Here the CDR3 reads CASGPAEATNEKLFF. In DNA form, the CDR3 reads TGTGCCAGCGGCCCCGCAGAAGCAACTAATGAAAAACTGTTTTTT. The full variable domain, rest sourced from reference TRBV11-2 and TRBJ1-4, is EAGVAQSPRYKIIEKRQSVAFWCNPISGHATLYWYQQILGQGPKLLIQFQNNGVVDDSQLPKDRFSAERLKGVDSTLKIQPAKLEDSAVYLCASGPAEATNEKLFFGSGTQLSVL.

The V call is TRBV7-9, the J call TRBJ2-7, with D possibly being TRBD1 (5 bases). The CDR3 has 16 amino acids. Germline V CDR1 and CDR2: SEHNR, FQNEAQ (reference sequence). Trimming shortened V by 0 bases and J by 2 bases, and 14 bases separated the two germline ends. The CDR3 region is CASSLAMVTETYEQYF. For the CDR3, the DNA is TGTGCCAGCAGCTTAGCGATGGTGACAGAAACCTACGAGCAGTACTTC.

The chain recombines TRBV15 with TRBJ1-2; 7 nucleotides match TRBD1. Germline-derived CDR1 and CDR2 are LNHNV and YYDKDF (reference sequence). The CDR3 length is 16 residues. V trimming: 3 bases; J trimming: 8 bases; junction bases outside the gene matches: 15. The CDR3, as DNA: TGTGCCACCAGCAGGGACTTAGGGGGCCCCCTTGGGGGCTACACCTTC. Protein sequence: CATSRDLGGPLGGYTF.

This clone was observed a handful of times. The J gene is TRBJ2-2, the V gene TRBV7-9; D assignment may be TRBD1 or TRBD2 (5 bases each). The CDR3 extends over 14 amino acids. The ends were cut back, 5 bases at V and 6 bases at J, with 13 bases in the middle. Germline V gene data show CDR1 as SEHNR and CDR2 as FQNEAQ (reference sequence). The CDR3 region is CASSVSRGAGELFF. CDR3 DNA sequence: TGTGCCAGCAGCGTCAGTCGAGGGGCCGGGGAGCTGTTTTTT. Drawing the rest from reference TRBV7-9 and TRBJ2-2, the complete variable domain is DTGVSQNPRHKITKRGQNVTFRCDPISEHNRLYWYRQTLGQGPEFLTYFQNEAQLEKSRLLSDRFSAERPKGSFSTLEIQRTEQGDSAMYLCASSVSRGAGELFFGEGSRLTVL.

The rearrangement links TRBV28 to TRBJ2-1, with D unresolved. Looked up from germline, CDR1 is MDHEN and CDR2 is SYDVKM. V shed 7 bases and J shed 8 bases, with 21 bases lying between them. The CDR3 spans 15 residues. The CDR3 here is CASIQTGTLKYEQFF. The CDR3 nucleotides read TGTGCCAGCATCCAAACGGGTACCCTTAAGTATGAGCAGTTCTTC. Full variable domain (remainder filled in from reference TRBV28 and TRBJ2-1): DVKVTQSSRYLVKRTGEKVFLECVQDMDHENMFWYRQDPGLGLRLIYFSYDVKMKEKGDIPEGYSVSREKKERFSLILESASTNQTSMYLCASIQTGTLKYEQFFGPGTRLTVL.

This clone was seen a single time. The V call is TRBV5-8, the J call TRBJ2-7; unclear D gene. Trimming cost V 0 bases and J 6 bases, with 10 bases left between them. Looked up from germline, CDR1 is SGHTS and CDR2 is YDEGEE. The CDR3 is 13 amino acids. CDR3 nucleotide sequence: TGTGCCAGCAGCTTGGTATCTGGGGTCGAGCAGTACTTC. It yields the protein CASSLVSGVEQYF.

The chain has TRBV5-1 and TRBJ2-3; D remains unclear. Trimming took off 7 bases at V and 2 bases at J, with 14 bases between the two ends. There are 14 residues in the CDR3. Germline loops: CDR1 SGHRS, CDR2 YFSETQ. The CDR3: CASLDDLSTDTQYF. The CDR3 DNA is TGCGCCAGCCTCGATGATCTTTCCACAGATACGCAGTATTTT.

This clone was counted between two and nine times. This chain links TRBV9 with TRBJ2-5; no firm D call. Germline lookup yields CDR1 SGDLS and CDR2 YYNGEE. CDR3 length: 14 amino acids. V was trimmed by 0 bases and J by 1 base, leaving 7 bases between them. CDR3 region: CASSVGSFQETQYF. The CDR3 DNA sequence: TGTGCCAGCAGCGTAGGCAGTTTCCAAGAGACCCAGTACTTC.